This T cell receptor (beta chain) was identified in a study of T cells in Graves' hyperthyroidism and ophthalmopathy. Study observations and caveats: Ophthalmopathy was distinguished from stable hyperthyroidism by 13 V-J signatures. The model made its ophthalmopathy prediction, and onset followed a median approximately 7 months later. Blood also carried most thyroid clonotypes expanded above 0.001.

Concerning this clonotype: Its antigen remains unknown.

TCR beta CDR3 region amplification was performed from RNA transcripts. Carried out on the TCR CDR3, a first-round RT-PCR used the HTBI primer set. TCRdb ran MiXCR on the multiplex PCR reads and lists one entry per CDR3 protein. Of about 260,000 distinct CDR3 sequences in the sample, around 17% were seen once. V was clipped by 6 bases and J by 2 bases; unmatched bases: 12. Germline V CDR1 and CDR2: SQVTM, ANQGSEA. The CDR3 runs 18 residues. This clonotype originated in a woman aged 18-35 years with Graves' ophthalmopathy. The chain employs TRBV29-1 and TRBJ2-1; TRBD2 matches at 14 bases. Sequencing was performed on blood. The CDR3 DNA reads TGCAGCGTCTCCTACCCCGGGACTAGCGGGAGACCCTACAATGAGCAGTTCTTC. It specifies CSVSYPGTSGRPYNEQFF.